Presented here are 5 T cell receptor beta chains from one specimen sequenced in a study of T cell responses to AZD1222 COVID-19 vaccine. The protocol was immunoSEQ multiplex PCR, while the TCRdb copy is restricted to in-frame clones and leaves out a portion. Seen here are some 96,000 clones, about nine tenths observed once, and the top ten hold 15% to 20%. This material consisted of peripheral blood, taken 28 days after the second AZD1222 dose. The source of these receptors is an adult who received the AZD1222 COVID-19 vaccine.

The chain has TRBV5-1 and TRBJ1-3, with 8 bases that match TRBD1. The V gene's germline CDR1 is SGHRS and CDR2 YFSETQ. The CDR3 runs 17 residues. Germline trimming cut 0 bases from V and 2 bases from J; bases unmatched to any gene: 7. CDR3 region: CASSLESGGFTGNTIYF. CDR3 DNA sequence: TGCGCCAGCAGCTTGGAGTCAGGGGGCTTCACTGGAAACACCATATATTTT.

The J gene is TRBJ1-1, the V gene TRBV29-1; 7 bases line up with TRBD1. V shed 0 bases and J 4 bases; nucleotides not matched to a gene: 5. CDR3 length: 14 residues. Germline V gene sequence: CDR1 SQVTM, CDR2 ANQGSEA. DNA for the CDR3: TGCAGCGTTGAAGAGTCCCAGGGGGGCACTGAAGCTTTCTTT. The encoded protein is CSVEESQGGTEAFF.

The rearrangement joins TRBV5-1 to TRBJ1-6, with TRBD1 identical over 10 bases. Germline V gene sequence: CDR1 SGHRS, CDR2 YFSETQ. The CDR3 is 16 residues long. The V gene end was trimmed by 4 bases and the J gene end by 5 bases; junction bases not matched to a gene: 6. The CDR3 region has the DNA TGCGCCAGCAGCCTACGGGACAGGGGCGATAATTCACCCCTCCACTTT. Encoded protein: CASSLRDRGDNSPLHF.

This chain joins TRBV5-1 and TRBJ2-7; 9 positions agree with TRBD1. Germline CDR1 SGHRS, CDR2 YFSETQ. V was pared by 4 bases and J by 2 bases, with 7 bases of the junction left unmatched. There are 15 residues in the CDR3. The CDR3 DNA is TGCGCCAGCAGCCCACAGGGGGCGTCCCCCTACGAGCAGTACTTC. Protein sequence: CASSPQGASPYEQYF.

This clone has just a few counts. The chain recombines TRBV6-2 or TRBV6-3 with TRBJ1-1; D may be TRBD1 (6 bases). The CDR3 spans 12 residues. Germline V gives CDR1 MNHEY, CDR2 SVGEGT. Trimming took off 5 bases at V and 5 bases at J, with 9 bases between the two ends. CDR3 in amino acids: CASSSQGTEAFF. In DNA, the CDR3 is TGTGCCAGCAGTAGTCAGGGGACTGAAGCTTTCTTT.